This T cell receptor (beta chain) is drawn from a study of blood T cell repertoires in COVID-19. Overall study: Researchers got acute and convalescent COVID-19 samples from the United States, Italy and Spain. PBMCs, B-cell-depleted T cells, or T cells provided the cDNA or gDNA that made up the material.

One Seattle source followed patients from active infection through their disease course. Methods used by the authors: Quantification of nucleated cells was approximated via reference gene primer amplification. Profiled with immunoSEQ multiplex PCR; TCRdb holds only in-frame clones, not every one. V, J and clone size derive from that table, while D and trimming were established from the DNA sequence. Of some 260,000 clones listed, 75% to 90% are singletons. Germline CDR1 MNHNS, CDR2 SASEGT. CDR3 size: 15 residues. Trimming cost V 2 bases and J 7 bases; bases outside gene matches: 4. This TCR was recovered from a woman in her 70s with COVID-19, enrolled during active disease. Sequencing was performed on peripheral blood. V is TRBV6-1 and J is TRBJ1-5, with 11 positions matching TRBD1. CDR3 nucleotides: TGTGCCAGCAGTGAACGGACAGGGGGCAGCCAGCCCCAGCATTTT. Its protein is CASSERTGGSQPQHF.